This T cell receptor beta chain comes out of a study of metastatic and nonmetastatic thyroid tumors. The CDR3 is 16 amino acids. V trimming: 4 bases; J trimming: 5 bases; junction bases outside the gene matches: 8. From germline, CDR1 is SGHKS and CDR2 YYEKEE (reference sequence). In this sample, this clone is medium-sized. TCRdb re-analyzed the PCR reads using MiXCR. This table has approximately 16,000 clones, roughly 24% appearing once. Not a single patient had been given any form of treatment at any point before undergoing thyroid surgery. The material sequenced was tumor tissue. The gene calls are TRBV5-5 and TRBJ2-3; TRBD2 matches 12 bases. The source is a male donor with papillary thyroid cancer or a benign thyroid nodule (not recorded which). Some clones in this sample may be carry-over from other donors' samples. CDR3: CASSRELAGGRDTQYF. CDR3 in DNA: TGTGCCAGCAGCAGGGAACTAGCGGGGGGCCGAGATACGCAGTATTTT.